A selection of T cell receptor beta chains follows, all from one sample in a study of monozygotic twins with inflammatory bowel disease. TCRdb reanalyzed the 5' RACE reads and collapses them to one entry per CDR3 protein, without DNA. Its table lists some 400,000 distinct CDR3 sequences. The sequencing sample was made of blood. The receptors shown here come from a human donor with ulcerative colitis or Crohn's disease, or a healthy co-twin of an affected twin (not recorded which). The CDR3 runs from the conserved cysteine through the conserved F or W.

v_call: TRBV20-1
j_call: TRBJ1-2
cdr3_aa: CSARDPPGQLSTNYGYTF

v_call: TRBV7-9
j_call: TRBJ1-6
cdr3_aa: CASSLQGGESPLHF

v_call: TRBV5-1
j_call: TRBJ1-3
cdr3_aa: CASSSNGDSRNTIYF

v_call: TRBV12-3/TRBV12-4
j_call: TRBJ2-7
cdr3_aa: CASSSGREQYF

v_call: TRBV2
j_call: TRBJ2-7
cdr3_aa: CASTTSSYEQYF

v_call: TRBV19
j_call: TRBJ2-5
cdr3_aa: CASSIFLQETQYF

v_call: TRBV6-1
j_call: TRBJ2-6
cdr3_aa: CASSAQSGANVLTF

v_call: TRBV5-5
j_call: TRBJ2-2
cdr3_aa: CASSWTRAGELFF

v_call: TRBV2
j_call: TRBJ1-5
cdr3_aa: CASSEARSNQPQHF

v_call: TRBV11-3
j_call: TRBJ1-1
cdr3_aa: CASSLEYGGEAFF

v_call: TRBV15
j_call: TRBJ2-3
cdr3_aa: CATSRDIPGAGTDTQYF

v_call: TRBV5-1
j_call: TRBJ2-7
cdr3_aa: CASSLSGQGRYSYEQYF

v_call: TRBV4-2
j_call: TRBJ2-1
cdr3_aa: CASSLVLAGGPYNEQFF

v_call: TRBV28
j_call: TRBJ2-5
cdr3_aa: CASSLRTGGETQYF

v_call: TRBV5-4
j_call: TRBJ2-7
cdr3_aa: CASSSYTGNYEQYF

v_call: TRBV5-5
j_call: TRBJ1-2
cdr3_aa: CASSLRWNYGYTF

v_call: TRBV5-4
j_call: TRBJ1-1
cdr3_aa: CASSSPGQGNTEAFF

v_call: TRBV12-3/TRBV12-4
j_call: TRBJ2-3
cdr3_aa: CASSFPFEAGGTDTQYF

v_call: TRBV20-1
j_call: TRBJ2-1
cdr3_aa: CSARTSGSHNEQFF

v_call: TRBV4-1
j_call: TRBJ2-7
cdr3_aa: CASSQDASGGSYEQYF

v_call: TRBV18
j_call: TRBJ1-1
cdr3_aa: CASSLGRAAGVRGAFF

v_call: TRBV7-2
j_call: TRBJ2-3
cdr3_aa: CASSPIRQGWGTDTQYF

v_call: TRBV4-1
j_call: TRBJ2-7
cdr3_aa: CASSPGRLAGPYEQYF

v_call: TRBV14
j_call: TRBJ2-1
cdr3_aa: CASSQEVAARNEQFF

v_call: TRBV20-1
j_call: TRBJ2-5
cdr3_aa: CSAASGTTQETQYF